This T cell receptor (beta chain) was captured in a study of a mutant IDH1 vaccine in newly diagnosed glioma. Study information: Vaccines were begun 4-6 weeks after radiotherapy alone, or with temozolomide cycles.

Libraries were prepared by immunoSEQ multiplex PCR; TCRdb keeps only in-frame clonotypes and omits some of them. The repertoire includes fewer than 40,000 clones, 56% of them detected once, and roughly 9.6% sits in the top ten. Time point described: week 5, during vaccination. A 20-mer mutant IDH1 peptide at 300 ug was injected subcutaneously with topical imiquimod. Each astrocytoma in the donors was new, WHO grade 3 or 4, IDH1-mutant and ATRX-lost. The CDR3 totals 14 residues. The V end was cut by 2 bases, the J end by 6 bases, with 14 bases between. CDR1 and CDR2 (germline): SGDLS, YYNGEE. On this clone itself: Its antigen is undetermined.

This sequence originates from a woman between 18 and 29 years old with glioma. The source material was PBMCs, sampled from a glioma patient whose treatment included an IDH1 peptide vaccine. J is TRBJ1-2 and V is TRBV9, with a tentative D call TRBD1 (5 bases). CDR3 DNA sequence: TGTGCCAGCAGCGTTCAGGCCGGGGGTAATGGCTACACCTTC. It codes for CASSVQAGGNGYTF.